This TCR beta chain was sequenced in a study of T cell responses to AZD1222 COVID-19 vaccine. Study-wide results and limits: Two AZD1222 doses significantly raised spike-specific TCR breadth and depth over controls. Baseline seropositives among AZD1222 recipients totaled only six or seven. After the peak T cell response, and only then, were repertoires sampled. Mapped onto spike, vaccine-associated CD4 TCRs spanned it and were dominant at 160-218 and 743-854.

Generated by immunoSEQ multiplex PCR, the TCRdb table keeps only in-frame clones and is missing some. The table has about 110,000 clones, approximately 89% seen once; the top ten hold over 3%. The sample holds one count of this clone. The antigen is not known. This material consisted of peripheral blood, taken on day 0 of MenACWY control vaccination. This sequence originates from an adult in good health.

The CDR3, as DNA: TGTGCCAGCAGCAACGGGGGGACCTATGGCTACACCTTC. Amino acid sequence: CASSNGGTYGYTF. The chain links TRBV3-1 (or the pseudogene TRBV3-2) to TRBJ1-2; possible D gene TRBD1, 5 bases. The CDR3 runs to 13 residues. Trimming left V 5 bases short and J 4 bases short, with 11 bases between. CDR1 is LGHDT, CDR2 YNNKEL, per germline (reference sequence).